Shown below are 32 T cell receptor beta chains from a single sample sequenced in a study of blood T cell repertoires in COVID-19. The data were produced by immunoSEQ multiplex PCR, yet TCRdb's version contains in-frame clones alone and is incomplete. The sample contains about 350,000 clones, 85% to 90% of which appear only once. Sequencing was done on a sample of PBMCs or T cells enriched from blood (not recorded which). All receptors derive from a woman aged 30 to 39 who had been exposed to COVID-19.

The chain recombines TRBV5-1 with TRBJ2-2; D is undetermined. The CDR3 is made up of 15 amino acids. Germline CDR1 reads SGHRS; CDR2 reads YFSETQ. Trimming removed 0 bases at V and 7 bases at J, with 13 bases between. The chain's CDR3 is CASSLGPDGFGELFF. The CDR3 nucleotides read TGCGCCAGCAGCTTGGGGCCCGACGGGTTCGGGGAGCTGTTTTTT.

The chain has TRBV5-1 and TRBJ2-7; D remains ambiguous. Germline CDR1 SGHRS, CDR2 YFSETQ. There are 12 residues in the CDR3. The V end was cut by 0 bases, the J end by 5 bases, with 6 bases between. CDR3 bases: TGCGCCAGCAGCTTGGAACACCACGAGCAGTACTTC. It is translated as CASSLEHHEQYF.

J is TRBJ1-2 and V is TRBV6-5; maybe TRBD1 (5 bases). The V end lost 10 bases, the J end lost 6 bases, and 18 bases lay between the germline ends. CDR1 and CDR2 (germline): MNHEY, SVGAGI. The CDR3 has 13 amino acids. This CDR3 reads CATSRAGRDGYTF. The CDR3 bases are TGTGCCACCTCCAGGGCAGGGAGGGATGGCTACACCTTC.

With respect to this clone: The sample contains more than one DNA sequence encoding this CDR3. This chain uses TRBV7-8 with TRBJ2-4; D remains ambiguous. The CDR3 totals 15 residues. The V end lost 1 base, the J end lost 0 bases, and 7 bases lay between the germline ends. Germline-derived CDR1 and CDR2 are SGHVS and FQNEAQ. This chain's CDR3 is CASSLGAIAKNIQYF. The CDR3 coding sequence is TGTGCCAGCAGCTTAGGGGCCATAGCCAAAAACATTCAGTACTTC.

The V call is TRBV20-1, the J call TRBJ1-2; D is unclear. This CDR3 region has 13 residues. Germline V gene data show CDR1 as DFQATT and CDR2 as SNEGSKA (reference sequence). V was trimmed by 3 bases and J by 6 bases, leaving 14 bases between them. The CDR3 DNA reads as TGCAGTGCTAGTCGGAGGTTTACGGATGGCTACACCTTC. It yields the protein CSASRRFTDGYTF.

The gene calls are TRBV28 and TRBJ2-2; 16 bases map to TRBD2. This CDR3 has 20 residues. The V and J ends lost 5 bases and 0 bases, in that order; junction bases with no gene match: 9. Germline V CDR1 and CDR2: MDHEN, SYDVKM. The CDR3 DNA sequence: TGTGCCAGCAGTCTGCGACCGGGACTAGCGGGAGGGCCGAACACCGGGGAGCTGTTTTTT. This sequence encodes CASSLRPGLAGGPNTGELFF.

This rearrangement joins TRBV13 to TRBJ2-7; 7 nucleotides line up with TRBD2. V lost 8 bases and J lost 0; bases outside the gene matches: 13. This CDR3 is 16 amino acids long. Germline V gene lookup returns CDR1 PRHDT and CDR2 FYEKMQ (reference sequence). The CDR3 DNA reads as TGTGCCAGCCGTAAGCGGGACCCCCCCCGCTCCTACGAGCAGTACTTC. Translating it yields CASRKRDPPRSYEQYF.

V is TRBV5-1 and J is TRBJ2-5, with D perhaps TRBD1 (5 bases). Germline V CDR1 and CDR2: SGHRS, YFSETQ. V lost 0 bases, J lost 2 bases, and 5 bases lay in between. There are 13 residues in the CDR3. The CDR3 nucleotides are TGCGCCAGCAGCTTGGGACAGCAAGAGACCCAGTACTTC. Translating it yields CASSLGQQETQYF.

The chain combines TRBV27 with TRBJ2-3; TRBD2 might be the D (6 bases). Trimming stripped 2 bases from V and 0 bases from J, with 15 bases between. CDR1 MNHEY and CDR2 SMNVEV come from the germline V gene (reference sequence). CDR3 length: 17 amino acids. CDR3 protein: CASSLLSGTSSTDTQYF. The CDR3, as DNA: TGTGCCAGCAGTTTACTGTCCGGGACTTCTAGCACAGATACGCAGTATTTT.

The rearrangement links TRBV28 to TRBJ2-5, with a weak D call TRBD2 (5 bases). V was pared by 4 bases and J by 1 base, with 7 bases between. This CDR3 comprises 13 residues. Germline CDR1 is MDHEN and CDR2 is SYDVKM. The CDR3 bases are TGTGCCAGCAGTTCCGGGATCCAAGAGACCCAGTACTTC. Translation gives CASSSGIQETQYF.

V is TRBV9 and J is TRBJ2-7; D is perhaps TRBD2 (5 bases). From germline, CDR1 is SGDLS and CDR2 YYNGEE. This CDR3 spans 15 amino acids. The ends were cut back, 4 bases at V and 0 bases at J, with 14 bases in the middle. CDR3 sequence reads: CASSPVGVYSYEQYF. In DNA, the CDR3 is TGTGCCAGCAGCCCCGTCGGGGTATACTCCTACGAGCAGTACTTC.

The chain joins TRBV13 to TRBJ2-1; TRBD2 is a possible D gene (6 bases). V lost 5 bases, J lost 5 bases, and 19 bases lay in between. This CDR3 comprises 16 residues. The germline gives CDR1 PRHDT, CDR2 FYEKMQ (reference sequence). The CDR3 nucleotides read TGTGCCAGCAGCCCCGTTTGGGGTAGCGGAGACAATGAGCAGTTCTTC. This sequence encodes CASSPVWGSGDNEQFF. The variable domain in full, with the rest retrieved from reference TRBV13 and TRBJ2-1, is AAGVIQSPRHLIKEKRETATLKCYPIPRHDTVYWYQQGPGQDPQFLISFYEKMQSDKGSIPDRFSAQQFSDYHSELNMSSLELGDSALYFCASSPVWGSGDNEQFFGPGTRLTVL.

The CDR3 reads CAYNPSVAYEQYF. The CDR3 nucleotides are TGTGCGTATAATCCCTCCGTCGCCTACGAGCAGTACTTC. V usage is TRBV28 and J usage is TRBJ2-7, with unresolved D. The germline gives CDR1 MDHEN, CDR2 SYDVKM. This CDR3 spans 13 amino acids.

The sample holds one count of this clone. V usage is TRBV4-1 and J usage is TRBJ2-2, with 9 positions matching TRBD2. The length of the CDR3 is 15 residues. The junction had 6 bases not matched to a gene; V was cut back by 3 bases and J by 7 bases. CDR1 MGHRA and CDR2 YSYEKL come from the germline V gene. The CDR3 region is CASSHSGSRSGELFF. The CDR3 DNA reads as TGCGCCAGCAGCCATAGCGGGAGTCGGAGCGGGGAGCTGTTTTTT.

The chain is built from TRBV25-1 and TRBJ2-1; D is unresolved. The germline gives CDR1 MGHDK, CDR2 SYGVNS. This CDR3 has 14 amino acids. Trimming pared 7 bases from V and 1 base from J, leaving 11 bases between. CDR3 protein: CASISRLSYNEQFF. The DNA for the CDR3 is TGTGCCAGCATCTCGCGGCTTTCCTACAATGAGCAGTTCTTC.

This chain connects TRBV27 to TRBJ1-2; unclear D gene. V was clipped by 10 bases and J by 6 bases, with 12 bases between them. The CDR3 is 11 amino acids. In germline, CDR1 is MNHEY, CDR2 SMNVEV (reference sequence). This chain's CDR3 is CAIKPGNGYTF. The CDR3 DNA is TGTGCCATCAAACCGGGAAATGGCTACACCTTC.

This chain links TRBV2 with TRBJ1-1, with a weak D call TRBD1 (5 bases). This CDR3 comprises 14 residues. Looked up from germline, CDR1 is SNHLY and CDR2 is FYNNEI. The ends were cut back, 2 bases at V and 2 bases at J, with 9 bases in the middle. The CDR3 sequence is CASSELGLNTEAFF. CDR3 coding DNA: TGTGCCAGCAGTGAATTGGGGCTAAACACTGAAGCTTTCTTT.

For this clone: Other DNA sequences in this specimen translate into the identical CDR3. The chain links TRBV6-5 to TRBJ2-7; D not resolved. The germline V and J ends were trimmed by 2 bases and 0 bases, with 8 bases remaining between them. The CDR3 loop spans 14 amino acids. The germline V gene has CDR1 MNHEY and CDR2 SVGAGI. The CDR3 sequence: CASSYSRSSYEQYF. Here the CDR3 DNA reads TGTGCCAGCAGTTACAGTAGGAGCTCCTACGAGCAGTACTTC.

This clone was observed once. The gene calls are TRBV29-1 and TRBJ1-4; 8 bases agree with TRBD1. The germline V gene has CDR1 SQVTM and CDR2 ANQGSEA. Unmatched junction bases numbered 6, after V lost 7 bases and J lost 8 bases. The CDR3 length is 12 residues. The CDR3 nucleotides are TGCAGCGCCCGACAGGGGAGGGAAAAACTGTTTTTT. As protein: CSARQGREKLFF. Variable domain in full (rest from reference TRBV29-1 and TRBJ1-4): SAVISQKPSRDICQRGTSLTIQCQVDSQVTMMFWYRQQPGQSLTLIATANQGSEATYESGFVIDKFPISRPNLTFSTLTVSNMSPEDSSIYLCSARQGREKLFFGSGTQLSVL.

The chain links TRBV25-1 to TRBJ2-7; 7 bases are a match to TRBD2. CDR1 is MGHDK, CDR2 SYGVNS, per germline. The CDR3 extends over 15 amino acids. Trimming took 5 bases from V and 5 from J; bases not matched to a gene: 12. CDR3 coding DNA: TGTGCCAGCAGTTCATTAAGCGGGACCGGGAACGAGCAGTACTTC. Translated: CASSSLSGTGNEQYF.

CDR3 bases: TGTGCCAGCAGCCAATGGGCCTCGGGACAGACTAATGAAAAACTGTTTTTT. Translation gives CASSQWASGQTNEKLFF. This chain links TRBV16 with TRBJ1-4; 7 bases line up with TRBD1. CDR1 is KGHSY, CDR2 FQNENV, per germline. The length of the CDR3 is 17 residues. The trim removed 1 base at V and 2 bases at J, leaving 7 bases unmatched.

CDR3 sequence (DNA): TGTGCCAGCAGCCAAGGCCCCGGGGGGGTATACGAGCAGTACTTC. Translated: CASSQGPGGVYEQYF. The chain combines TRBV3-1 (or the pseudogene TRBV3-2) with TRBJ2-7, with 8 bases matching TRBD2. This CDR3 has 15 amino acids. The germline CDR1 and CDR2 sequences are LGHDT and YNNKEL (reference sequence). Trimming took 1 base from V and 4 from J; bases not matched to a gene: 6.

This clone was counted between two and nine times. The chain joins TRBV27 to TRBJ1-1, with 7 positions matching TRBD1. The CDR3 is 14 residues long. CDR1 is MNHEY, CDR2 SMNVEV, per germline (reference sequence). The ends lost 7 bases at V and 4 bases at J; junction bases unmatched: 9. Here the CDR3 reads CASTPEGQFTEAFF. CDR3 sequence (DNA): TGTGCCAGCACCCCGGAGGGACAGTTCACTGAAGCTTTCTTT.

As DNA, the CDR3 is TGTGCCAGCAGTCTAGCCGAAAACGAGCAGTACTTC. This translates into CASSLAENEQYF. This chain links TRBV6-6 with TRBJ2-7; D might be TRBD2 (5 bases). The V and J ends lost 5 bases and 5 bases respectively, with 10 bases between them. The CDR3 sequence is 12 residues long. Per germline, CDR1 MNHNY and CDR2 SVGAGI (reference sequence).

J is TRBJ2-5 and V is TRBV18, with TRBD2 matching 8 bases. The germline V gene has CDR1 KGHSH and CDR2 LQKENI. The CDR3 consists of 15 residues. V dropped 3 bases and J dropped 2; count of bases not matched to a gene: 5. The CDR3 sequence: CASSPKTSVQETQYF. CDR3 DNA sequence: TGTGCCAGCTCACCGAAGACTAGCGTACAAGAGACCCAGTACTTC.

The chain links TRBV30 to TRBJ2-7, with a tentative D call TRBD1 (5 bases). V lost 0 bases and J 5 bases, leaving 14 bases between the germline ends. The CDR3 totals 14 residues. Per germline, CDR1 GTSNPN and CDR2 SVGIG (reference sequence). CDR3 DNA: TGTGCCTGGAGTGTAGGGGTTCTCCTTGACGAGCAGTACTTC. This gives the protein CAWSVGVLLDEQYF. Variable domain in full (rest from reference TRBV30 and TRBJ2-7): SQTIHQWPATLVQPVGSPLSLECTVEGTSNPNLYWYRQAAGRGLQLLFYSVGIGQISSEVPQNLSASRPQDRQFILSSKKLLLSDSGFYLCAWSVGVLLDEQYFGPGTRLTVT.

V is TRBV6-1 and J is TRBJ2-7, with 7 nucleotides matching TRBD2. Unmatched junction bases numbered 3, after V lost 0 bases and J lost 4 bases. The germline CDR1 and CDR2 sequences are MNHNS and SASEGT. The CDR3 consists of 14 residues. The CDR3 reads CASSEAGGFYEQYF. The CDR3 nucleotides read TGTGCCAGCAGTGAAGCGGGGGGGTTTTACGAGCAGTACTTC.

The CDR3 region has the DNA TGTGCCAGCTCACGCCGGACAGTCGCCGGGGAGCTGTTTTTT. Protein product: CASSRRTVAGELFF. The chain joins TRBV18 to TRBJ2-2, with TRBD1 as a possible D gene (6 bases). Germline V gene lookup returns CDR1 KGHSH and CDR2 LQKENI. Trimming took off 4 bases at V and 6 bases at J, with 12 bases between the two ends. The CDR3 spans 14 residues.

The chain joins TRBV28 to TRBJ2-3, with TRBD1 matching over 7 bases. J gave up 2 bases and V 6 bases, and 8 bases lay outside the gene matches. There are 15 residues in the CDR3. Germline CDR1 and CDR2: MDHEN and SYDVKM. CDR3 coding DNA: TGTGCCAGCAGATATACAGGGGCGCCCACAGATACGCAGTATTTT. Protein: CASRYTGAPTDTQYF.

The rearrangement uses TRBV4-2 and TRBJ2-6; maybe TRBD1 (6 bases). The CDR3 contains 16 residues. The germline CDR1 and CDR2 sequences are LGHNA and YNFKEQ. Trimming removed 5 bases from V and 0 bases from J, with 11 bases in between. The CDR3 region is CASSYGTTSGANVLTF. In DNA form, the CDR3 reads TGTGCCAGCAGCTATGGGACAACCTCTGGGGCCAACGTCCTGACTTTC.

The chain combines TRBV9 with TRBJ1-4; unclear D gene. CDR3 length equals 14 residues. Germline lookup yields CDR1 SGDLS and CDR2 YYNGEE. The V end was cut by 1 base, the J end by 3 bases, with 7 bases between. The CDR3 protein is CASSVSESNEKLFF. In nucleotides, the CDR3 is TGTGCCAGCAGCGTAAGCGAATCTAATGAAAAACTGTTTTTT.

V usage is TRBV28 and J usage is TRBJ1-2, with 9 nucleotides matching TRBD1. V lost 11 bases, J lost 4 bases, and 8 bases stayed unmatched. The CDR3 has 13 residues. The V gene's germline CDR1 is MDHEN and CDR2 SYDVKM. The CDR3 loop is CAPWTGVFYGYTF. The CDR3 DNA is TGTGCCCCGTGGACAGGGGTGTTCTATGGCTACACCTTC.